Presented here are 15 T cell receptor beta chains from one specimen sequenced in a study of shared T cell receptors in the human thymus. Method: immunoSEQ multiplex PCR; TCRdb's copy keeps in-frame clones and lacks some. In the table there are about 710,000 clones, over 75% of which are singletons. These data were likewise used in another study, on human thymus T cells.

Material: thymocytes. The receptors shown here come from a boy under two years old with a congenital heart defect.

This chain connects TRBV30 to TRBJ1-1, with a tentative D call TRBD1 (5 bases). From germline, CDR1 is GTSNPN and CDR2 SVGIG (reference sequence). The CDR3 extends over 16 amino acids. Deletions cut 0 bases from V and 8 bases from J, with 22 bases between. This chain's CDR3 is CAWSVLGHGNFLEAFF. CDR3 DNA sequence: TGTGCCTGGAGTGTTCTGGGGCACGGCAACTTTTTGGAAGCTTTCTTT.

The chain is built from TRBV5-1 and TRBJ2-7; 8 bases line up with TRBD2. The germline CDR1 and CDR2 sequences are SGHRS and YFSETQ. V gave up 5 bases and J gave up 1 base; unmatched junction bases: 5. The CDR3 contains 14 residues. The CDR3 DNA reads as TGCGCCAGCAGGACTAGCGCGGCGTCCTACGAGCAGTACTTC. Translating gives CASRTSAASYEQYF.

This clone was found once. This CDR3 is CASSSTGTGTYEQYF. Here the CDR3 DNA reads TGTGCCAGCAGCTCAACCGGGACAGGGACCTACGAGCAGTACTTC. The chain recombines TRBV7-9 with TRBJ2-7; 9 bases match TRBD1. CDR3 length: 15 amino acids. The germline gives CDR1 SEHNR, CDR2 FQNEAQ (reference sequence). V lost 4 bases and J lost 2; bases outside the gene matches: 6.

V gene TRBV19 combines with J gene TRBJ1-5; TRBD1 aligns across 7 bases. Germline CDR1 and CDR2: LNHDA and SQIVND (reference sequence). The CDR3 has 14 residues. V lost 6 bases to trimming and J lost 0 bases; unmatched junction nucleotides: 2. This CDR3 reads CASSDRASNQPQHF. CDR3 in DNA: TGTGCCAGTAGCGACAGGGCTAGCAATCAGCCCCAGCATTTT. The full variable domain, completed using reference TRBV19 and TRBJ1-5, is DGGITQSPKYLFRKEGQNVTLSCEQNLNHDAMYWYRQDPGQGLRLIYYSQIVNDFQKGDIAEGYSVSREKKESFPLTVTSAQKNPTAFYLCASSDRASNQPQHFGDGTRLSIL.

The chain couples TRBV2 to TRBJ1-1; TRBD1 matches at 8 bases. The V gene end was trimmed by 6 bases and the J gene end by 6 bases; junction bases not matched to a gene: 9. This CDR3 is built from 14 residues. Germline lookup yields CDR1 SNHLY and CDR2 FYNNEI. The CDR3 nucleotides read TGTGCCAGCAGGCCGGGAATACAGGGGGCTGAAGCTTTCTTT. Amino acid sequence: CASRPGIQGAEAFF.

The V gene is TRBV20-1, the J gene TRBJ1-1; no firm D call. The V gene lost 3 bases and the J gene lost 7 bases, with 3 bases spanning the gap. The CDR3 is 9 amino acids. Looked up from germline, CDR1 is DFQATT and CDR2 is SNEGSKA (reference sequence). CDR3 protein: CSASSEAFF. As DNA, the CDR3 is TGCAGTGCTAGCAGTGAAGCTTTCTTT.

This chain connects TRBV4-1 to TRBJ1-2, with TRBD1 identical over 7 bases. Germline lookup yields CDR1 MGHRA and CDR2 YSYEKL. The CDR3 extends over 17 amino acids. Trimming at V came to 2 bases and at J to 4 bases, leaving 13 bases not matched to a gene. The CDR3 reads CASSQPSGTELVYGYTF. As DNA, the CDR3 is TGCGCCAGCAGCCAACCCTCCGGGACAGAACTTGTCTATGGCTACACCTTC.

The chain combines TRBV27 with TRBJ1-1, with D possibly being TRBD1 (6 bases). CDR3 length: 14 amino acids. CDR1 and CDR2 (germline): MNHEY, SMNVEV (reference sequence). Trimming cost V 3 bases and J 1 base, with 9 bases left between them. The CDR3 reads CASSLTGTNTEAFF. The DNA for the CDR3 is TGTGCCAGCAGTTTGACAGGTACGAACACTGAAGCTTTCTTT.

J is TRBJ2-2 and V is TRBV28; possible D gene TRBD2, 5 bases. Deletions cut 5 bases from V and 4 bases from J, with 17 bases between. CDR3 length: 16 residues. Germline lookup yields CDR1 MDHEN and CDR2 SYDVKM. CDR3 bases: TGTGCCAGCAGTACACGTTCACCGGGAATCACCGGGGAGCTGTTTTTT. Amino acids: CASSTRSPGITGELFF.

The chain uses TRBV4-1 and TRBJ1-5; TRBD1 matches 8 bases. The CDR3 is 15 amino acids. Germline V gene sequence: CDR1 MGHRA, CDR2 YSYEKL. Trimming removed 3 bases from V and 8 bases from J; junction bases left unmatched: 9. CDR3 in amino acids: CASSHELRTGKPQHF. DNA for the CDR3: TGCGCCAGCAGCCATGAATTACGGACAGGGAAGCCCCAGCATTTT.

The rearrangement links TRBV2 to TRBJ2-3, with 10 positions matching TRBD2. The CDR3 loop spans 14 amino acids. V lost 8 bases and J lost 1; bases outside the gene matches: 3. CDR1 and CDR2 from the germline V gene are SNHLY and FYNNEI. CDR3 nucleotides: TGTGCCAGCGGTACTAGCGGGGGCACAGATACGCAGTATTTT. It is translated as CASGTSGGTDTQYF.

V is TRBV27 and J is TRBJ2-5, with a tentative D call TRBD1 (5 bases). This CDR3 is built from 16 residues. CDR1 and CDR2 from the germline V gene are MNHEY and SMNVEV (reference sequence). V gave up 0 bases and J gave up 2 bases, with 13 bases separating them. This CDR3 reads CASSLSSGSPQETQYF. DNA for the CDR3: TGTGCCAGCAGTTTATCTTCAGGGTCGCCTCAAGAGACCCAGTACTTC.

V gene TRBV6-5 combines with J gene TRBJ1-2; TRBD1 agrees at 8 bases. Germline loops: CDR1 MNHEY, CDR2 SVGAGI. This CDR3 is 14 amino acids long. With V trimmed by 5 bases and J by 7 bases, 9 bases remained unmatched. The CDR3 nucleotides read TGTGCCAGCAGTGTCGGACAGGGCGAGGCTGGCTACACCTTC. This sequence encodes CASSVGQGEAGYTF.

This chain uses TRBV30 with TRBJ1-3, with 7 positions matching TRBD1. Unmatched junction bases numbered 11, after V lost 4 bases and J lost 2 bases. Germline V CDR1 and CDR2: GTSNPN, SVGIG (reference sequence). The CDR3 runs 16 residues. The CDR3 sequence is CAWKEIQGRAGNTIYF. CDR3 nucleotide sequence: TGTGCCTGGAAAGAGATACAGGGGAGAGCTGGAAACACCATATATTTT.

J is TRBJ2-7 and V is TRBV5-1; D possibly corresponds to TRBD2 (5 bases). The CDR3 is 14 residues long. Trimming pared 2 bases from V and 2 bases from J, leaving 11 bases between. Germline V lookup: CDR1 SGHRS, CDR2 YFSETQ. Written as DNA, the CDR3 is TGCGCCAGCAGCTTCGGGGAAATCACCTACGAGCAGTACTTC. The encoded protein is CASSFGEITYEQYF. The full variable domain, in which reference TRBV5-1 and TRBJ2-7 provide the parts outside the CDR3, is KAGVTQTPRYLIKTRGQQVTLSCSPISGHRSVSWYQQTPGQGLQFLFEYFSETQRNKGNFPGRFSGRQFSNSRSEMNVSTLELGDSALYLCASSFGEITYEQYFGPGTRLTVT.